The 25 T cell receptor beta chains below come from one sample, sequenced in a study of cytomegalovirus exposure and HLA in healthy donors. PCR involved 60 Vbeta and 13 Jbeta primers. Generated by immunoSEQ multiplex PCR, the TCRdb table keeps only in-frame clones and is missing some. The table has 85,000 to 130,000 clones, roughly four fifths seen once. Sequenced input: PBMCs. All receptors come from a man over 45 in good health and CMV-seronegative.

V gene TRBV7-2 combines with J gene TRBJ2-4; D is unclear. V was cut by 3 bases and J by 8 bases, with 20 bases left in between. Per germline, CDR1 SGHTA and CDR2 FQGNSA. This CDR3 has 16 amino acids. In DNA form, the CDR3 reads TGTGCCAGCAGCTTTCCGTCGGGTTCCCGTCGGGACATTCAGTACTTC. This encodes CASSFPSGSRRDIQYF.

The chain is built from TRBV5-1 and TRBJ2-5; D is perhaps TRBD2 (6 bases). CDR3 size: 15 residues. Trimming stripped 4 bases from V and 4 bases from J, with 17 bases between. CDR1 is SGHRS, CDR2 YFSETQ, per germline. CDR3 coding DNA: TGCGCCAGCAGCCCCCCGGCGGGGCGGGGAGAGACCCAGTACTTC. This translates into CASSPPAGRGETQYF.

The V call is TRBV6-6, the J call TRBJ1-1; no firm D call. This CDR3 is 12 amino acids long. V was cut by 5 bases and J by 3 bases, with 7 bases left in between. Germline V gene lookup returns CDR1 MNHNY and CDR2 SVGAGI (reference sequence). CDR3 amino acids: CASSTGDTEAFF. The CDR3 nucleotides are TGTGCCAGCAGTACGGGAGACACTGAAGCTTTCTTT.

The rearrangement links TRBV10-3 to TRBJ2-7, with 10 bases matching TRBD1. CDR1 and CDR2 from the germline V gene are ENHRY and SYGVKD. The CDR3 sequence is 13 residues long. V lost 10 bases and J lost 6; bases outside the gene matches: 9. The CDR3 DNA follows: TGTGCCACGACAGGGGGCATATCGGGCGAGCAGTACTTC. Translated: CATTGGISGEQYF.

The chain joins TRBV6-5 to TRBJ1-2; D is unclear. The CDR3 length is 16 residues. Germline V lookup: CDR1 MNHEY, CDR2 SVGAGI. Between the trimmed V and J ends, which lost 0 bases and 4 bases, there was a span of 15 bases. The CDR3 sequence is CASSYSFARKFYGYTF. The CDR3 nucleotides are TGTGCCAGCAGTTACTCGTTTGCCAGAAAATTCTATGGCTACACCTTC.

This clone occurred once. The chain couples TRBV25-1 to TRBJ2-4, with 9 bases aligning to TRBD1. V dropped 5 bases and J dropped 8; count of bases not matched to a gene: 7. The CDR3 is made up of 14 amino acids. Germline V gene sequence: CDR1 MGHDK, CDR2 SYGVNS. The CDR3 region has the DNA TGTGCCAGCAGTAGACAGGGGGGCCCCGACATTCAGTACTTC. Translated: CASSRQGGPDIQYF.

The CDR3 nucleotides read TGTGCCAGCAGCTTAGTTCAGGGAATCATGGAGACCCAGTACTTC. It is translated as CASSLVQGIMETQYF. The rearrangement links TRBV7-9 to TRBJ2-5; weak D call: TRBD1 (5 bases). Trimming cost V 1 base and J 5 bases, with 14 bases left between them. The CDR3 totals 15 residues. Germline V gives CDR1 SEHNR, CDR2 FQNEAQ (reference sequence).

The genes are TRBV11-2 and TRBJ2-2; D not resolved. CDR1 SGHAT and CDR2 FQNNGV come from the germline V gene. This CDR3 contains 12 residues. V was trimmed by 2 bases and J by 5 bases, leaving 3 bases between them. The CDR3 region is CASSLHTGELFF. The CDR3 coding sequence is TGTGCCAGCAGCTTACATACCGGGGAGCTGTTTTTT.

The chain is built from TRBV5-4 and TRBJ2-5; D is uncertain. Germline V gene lookup returns CDR1 SGHNT and CDR2 YYREEE (reference sequence). This CDR3 is built from 15 residues. V was pared by 5 bases and J by 2 bases, with 16 bases between. The CDR3 sequence: CASSFDPRPQETQYF. Written as DNA, the CDR3 is TGTGCCAGCAGTTTTGACCCGCGGCCTCAAGAGACCCAGTACTTC.

The chain links TRBV13 to TRBJ2-6; 10 nucleotides line up with TRBD1. V lost 6 bases and J lost 2; bases outside the gene matches: 7. The CDR3 loop spans 17 amino acids. In germline, CDR1 is PRHDT, CDR2 FYEKMQ (reference sequence). The CDR3 bases are TGTGCCAGCAGTTGGAGACAGGGGGCGGCTGGGGCCAACGTCCTGACTTTC. Translated: CASSWRQGAAGANVLTF.

This chain uses TRBV30 with TRBJ1-1; D is unresolved. Germline loops: CDR1 GTSNPN, CDR2 SVGIG (reference sequence). Trimming took 0 bases from V and 2 from J, leaving 7 bases between them. The CDR3 is 13 residues long. As DNA, the CDR3 is TGTGCCTGGAGTGTATACGGTAACACTGAAGCTTTCTTT. This translates into CAWSVYGNTEAFF.

CDR3 sequence (DNA): TGTGCCAGCAGCCACGGGACTAGCGGCCCAGGGACCCAGTACTTC. This gives the protein CASSHGTSGPGTQYF. The chain couples TRBV7-8 to TRBJ2-5, with 11 bases matching TRBD2. V dropped 5 bases and J dropped 7; count of bases not matched to a gene: 9. The germline CDR1 and CDR2 sequences are SGHVS and FQNEAQ. CDR3 length equals 15 residues.

The J gene is TRBJ2-5, the V gene TRBV15; no clear D gene. V was clipped by 0 bases and J by 2 bases, with 4 bases between them. The CDR3 sequence is 13 residues long. The germline CDR1 and CDR2 sequences are LNHNV and YYDKDF (reference sequence). The CDR3 nucleotides read TGTGCCACCAGCAGAGATCCACAAGAGACCCAGTACTTC. It is translated as CATSRDPQETQYF.

The genes are TRBV5-1 and TRBJ1-1; possible D gene TRBD1, 5 bases. Germline V gene data show CDR1 as SGHRS and CDR2 as YFSETQ. CDR3 length equals 12 residues. V was cut by 4 bases and J by 3 bases, with 7 bases left in between. CDR3 sequence: CASSIGDTEAFF. In DNA form, the CDR3 reads TGCGCCAGCAGCATAGGGGACACTGAAGCTTTCTTT.

This chain uses TRBV11-2 with TRBJ2-1, with 11 bases that match TRBD2. J lost 6 bases, V lost 6 bases, and 10 bases had no gene match. From germline, CDR1 is SGHAT and CDR2 FQNNGV. CDR3 length: 16 amino acids. Here the CDR3 reads CASRHRLAGGVNEQFF. The CDR3 DNA reads as TGTGCCAGCAGGCACCGCCTAGCGGGGGGAGTCAATGAGCAGTTCTTC.

The chain recombines TRBV6-1 with TRBJ2-3, with 11 bases lining up with TRBD1. The trim removed 3 bases at V and 2 bases at J, leaving 4 bases unmatched. The CDR3 runs 16 residues. Germline V gene data show CDR1 as MNHNS and CDR2 as SASEGT. The CDR3 region has the DNA TGTGCCAGCAGTGAGCAGGGACAGGGGGACACAGATACGCAGTATTTT. Translation: CASSEQGQGDTDTQYF.

This clone was counted a single time. The chain couples TRBV10-2 to TRBJ1-1; TRBD1 matches at 8 bases. This CDR3 has 13 amino acids. J gave up 7 bases and V 6 bases, and 7 bases lay outside the gene matches. Germline values: CDR1 WSHSY, CDR2 SAAADI. The CDR3 reads CASSLTGEVEAFF. For the CDR3, the DNA is TGCGCCAGCAGCTTGACAGGGGAAGTTGAAGCTTTCTTT.

The chain joins TRBV6-4 to TRBJ2-3; 10 bases align to TRBD2. CDR1 is MRHNA, CDR2 SNTAGT, per germline. This CDR3 is 15 amino acids long. V was clipped by 3 bases and J by 1 base; unmatched bases: 1. CDR3 coding DNA: TGTGCCAGCAGTGAGGGGACTAGCGGCACAGATACGCAGTATTTT. It codes for CASSEGTSGTDTQYF.

Concerning this clone itself: One end of the junction is discordant with germline, which a read error may explain. The rearrangement uses TRBV9 and TRBJ2-3; 14 nucleotides agree with TRBD2. The CDR3 spans 16 residues. Germline CDR1 and CDR2: SGDLS and YYNGEE. The CDR3 loop is CVSSGTGTSGGDTQYF. The CDR3 DNA follows: TGTGTCAGCAGCGGAACAGGGACTAGCGGGGGAGATACGCAGTATTTT.

V is TRBV18 and J is TRBJ1-5; 7 positions agree with TRBD1. Germline CDR1 KGHSH, CDR2 LQKENI. This CDR3 has 14 residues. The V segment lost 6 bases and the J segment 5 bases; nucleotides outside the gene matches: 7. The CDR3 DNA is TGTGCCAGCTCCTTGACAGGGTCGGATCAGCCCCAGCATTTT. This gives the protein CASSLTGSDQPQHF. Together with reference TRBV18 and TRBJ1-5, the CDR3 gives the full variable domain: NAGVMQNPRHLVRRRGQEARLRCSPMKGHSHVYWYRQLPEEGLKFMVYLQKENIIDESGMPKERFSAEFPKEGPSILRIQQVVRGDSAAYFCASSLTGSDQPQHFGDGTRLSIL.

V gene TRBV5-1 combines with J gene TRBJ1-1; D gene uncertain. Trimming removed 6 bases at V and 4 bases at J, with 13 bases between. CDR1 and CDR2 (germline): SGHRS, YFSETQ. The CDR3 is made up of 13 amino acids. The CDR3 DNA sequence: TGCGCCAGCATAGGAGAAGTGGGCACTGAAGCTTTCTTT. Protein: CASIGEVGTEAFF. Using reference TRBV5-1 and TRBJ1-1 for the parts outside the CDR3, the full variable domain is KAGVTQTPRYLIKTRGQQVTLSCSPISGHRSVSWYQQTPGQGLQFLFEYFSETQRNKGNFPGRFSGRQFSNSRSEMNVSTLELGDSALYLCASIGEVGTEAFFGQGTRLTVV.

The CDR3 nucleotides read TGTGCCAGCAGTTATTCCTTTACAGGGCCCGAGACCCAGTACTTC. Its protein product is CASSYSFTGPETQYF. The chain is built from TRBV6-5 and TRBJ2-5; a possible D gene is TRBD1 (6 bases). The V gene lost 3 bases and the J gene lost 5 bases, with 16 bases spanning the gap. The germline V gene encodes CDR1 MNHEY and CDR2 SVGAGI. The CDR3 is 15 residues long.

This chain connects TRBV28 to TRBJ1-1, with a possible D match to TRBD1 (6 bases). V was cut by 3 bases and J by 11 bases, with 16 bases left in between. Germline V lookup: CDR1 MDHEN, CDR2 SYDVKM. This CDR3 is 13 amino acids long. CDR3 sequence: CASSFSGVGMAFF. The CDR3 DNA reads TGTGCCAGCAGTTTTTCAGGGGTGGGAATGGCTTTCTTT.

The chain links TRBV2 to TRBJ1-2; D not resolved. The V gene lost 0 bases and the J gene lost 6 bases, with 14 bases spanning the gap. The CDR3 has 15 residues. Germline CDR1 SNHLY, CDR2 FYNNEI. CDR3 amino acids: CASSEAWATWDGYTF. The CDR3 bases are TGTGCCAGCAGTGAAGCATGGGCCACCTGGGATGGCTACACCTTC.

The table lists this clone with a count of one. The CDR3, as DNA: TGTGCCAGCAGCTACCTTCCCGTAGACAGGGGAGGATATGGCTACACCTTC. Protein product: CASSYLPVDRGGYGYTF. The V gene is TRBV27, the J gene TRBJ1-2; the match to TRBD1 covers 8 bases. Germline V gene lookup returns CDR1 MNHEY and CDR2 SMNVEV (reference sequence). V shed 6 bases and J 5 bases; nucleotides not matched to a gene: 17. CDR3 length equals 17 residues.